The T cell receptor beta chain under discussion was sequenced for a study of cytomegalovirus exposure and HLA in healthy donors. Study-level findings and limits: Presence/absence analyses assumed roughly uniform sequencing depth across donors. Later analysis identified several of the most significant clusters that appeared linked to common viral pathogens. The study flagged fewer than 200 TCR beta chains as cytomegalovirus-associated.

The germline CDR1 and CDR2 sequences are SNHLY and FYNNEI. This CDR3 has 11 amino acids. Primers: 60 Vbeta forward and 13 Jbeta reverse. Repertoires were generated with immunoSEQ multiplex PCR, while TCRdb's copy carries only in-frame clones and drops some. The sample has 150,000 to 200,000 clones, 75% to 80% seen once. In this sample, this clone turned up a few times. Its specificity is unknown. The sequencing sample was made of PBMCs. The clonotype originates from a man in his fifties or sixties in good health and CMV-seropositive. The gene calls are TRBV2 and TRBJ2-7; D ambiguous. CDR3 nucleotide sequence: TGTGACAACGAAACCGCATACGAGCAGTACTTC. Its protein is CDNETAYEQYF.